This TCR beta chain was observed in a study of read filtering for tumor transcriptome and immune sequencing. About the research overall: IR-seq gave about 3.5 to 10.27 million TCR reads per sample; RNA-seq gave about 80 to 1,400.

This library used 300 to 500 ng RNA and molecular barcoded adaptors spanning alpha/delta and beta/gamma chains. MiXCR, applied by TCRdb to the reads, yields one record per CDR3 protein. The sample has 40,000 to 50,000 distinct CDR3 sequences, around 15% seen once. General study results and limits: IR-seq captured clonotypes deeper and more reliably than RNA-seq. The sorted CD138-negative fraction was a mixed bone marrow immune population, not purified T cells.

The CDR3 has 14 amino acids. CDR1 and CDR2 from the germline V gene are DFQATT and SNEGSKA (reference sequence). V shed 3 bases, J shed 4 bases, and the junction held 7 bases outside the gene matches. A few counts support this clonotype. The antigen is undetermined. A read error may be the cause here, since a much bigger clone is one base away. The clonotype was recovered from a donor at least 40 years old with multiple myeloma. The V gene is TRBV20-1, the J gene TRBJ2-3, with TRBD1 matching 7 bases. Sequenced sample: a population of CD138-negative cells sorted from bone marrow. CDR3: CSARGPGGADTQYF. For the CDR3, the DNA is TGCAGTGCTAGGGGGCCAGGGGGAGCAGATACGCAGTATTTT.